Listed here are 17 T cell receptor beta chains from one sample, sequenced in a study of PD-1 blockade in classical Hodgkin lymphoma. No patient escaped relapse after autologous stem cell transplantation, and brentuximab vedotin exposure varied. Sequenced by immunoSEQ multiplex PCR; TCRdb stores in-frame clones only, minus some. There are fewer than 65,000 clones in the sample; about 88% occur only once, and roughly a tenth lies in the top ten. Sequencing was performed on peripheral blood mononuclear cells (PBMCs), taken at baseline. The receptors come from a human donor with classical Hodgkin lymphoma.

V is TRBV7-6 and J is TRBJ1-1; maybe TRBD1 (6 bases). Between the trimmed V and J ends, which lost 3 bases and 4 bases, there was a span of 9 bases. The germline V gene has CDR1 SGHVS and CDR2 FNYEAQ. The CDR3 loop spans 13 amino acids. The chain's CDR3 is CASSFGQITEAFF. CDR3 in DNA: TGTGCCAGCAGCTTCGGACAGATCACTGAAGCTTTCTTT.

The V gene is TRBV7-9, the J gene TRBJ2-7; the D is unclear. Deletions cut 5 bases from V and 5 bases from J, with 16 bases between. Germline lookup yields CDR1 SEHNR and CDR2 FQNEAQ (reference sequence). The length of the CDR3 is 14 residues. CDR3 region: CASSESLRIDEQYF. The CDR3 bases are TGTGCCAGCAGCGAGTCGCTAAGGATCGACGAGCAGTACTTC.

V and J are TRBV9 and TRBJ2-7, with D possibly being TRBD2 (5 bases). V shed 3 bases and J shed 0 bases, with 13 bases lying between them. The V gene's germline CDR1 is SGDLS and CDR2 YYNGEE. This CDR3 comprises 15 residues. CDR3 amino acids: CASSASGTSSYEQYF. DNA of the CDR3: TGTGCCAGCAGCGCAAGCGGCACTAGCTCCTACGAGCAGTACTTC.

This CDR3 is CAIGGSRSGANVLTF. In DNA form, the CDR3 reads TGTGCCATCGGGGGTTCCAGGTCTGGGGCCAACGTCCTGACTTTC. This chain uses TRBV10-3 with TRBJ2-6; D is possibly TRBD1 or TRBD2 (5 bases each). Germline V gene lookup returns CDR1 ENHRY and CDR2 SYGVKD. CDR3 length: 15 amino acids. V gave up 8 bases and J gave up 1 base, with 12 bases separating them.

This chain joins TRBV6-7 and TRBJ2-7; 7 nucleotides align to TRBD1. TRBV6-7 is designated an ORF whose function remains uncertain. This CDR3 contains 14 residues. V was pared by 5 bases and J by 2 bases, with 6 bases of the junction left unmatched. CDR3 sequence reads: CASSPRGQPYEQYF. The CDR3 bases are TGTGCCAGCAGTCCCCGGGGACAGCCCTACGAGCAGTACTTC.

This chain joins TRBV5-1 and TRBJ1-1; TRBD1 matches at 11 bases. The CDR3 sequence is 16 residues long. With 4 bases clipped from V and 3 bases from J, the junction kept 8 bases outside the gene matches. Germline V lookup: CDR1 SGHRS, CDR2 YFSETQ. CDR3 sequence: CASSQGQGARDTEAFF. As DNA, the CDR3 is TGCGCCAGCAGCCAAGGACAGGGGGCTCGTGACACTGAAGCTTTCTTT. Full variable domain (missing parts from reference TRBV5-1 and TRBJ1-1): KAGVTQTPRYLIKTRGQQVTLSCSPISGHRSVSWYQQTPGQGLQFLFEYFSETQRNKGNFPGRFSGRQFSNSRSEMNVSTLELGDSALYLCASSQGQGARDTEAFFGQGTRLTVV.

The rearrangement uses TRBV6-6 and TRBJ2-7; 8 nucleotides agree with TRBD2. The CDR3 loop spans 16 amino acids. Germline CDR1 MNHNY, CDR2 SVGAGI (reference sequence). Germline trimming cut 6 bases from V and 0 bases from J; bases unmatched to any gene: 10. CDR3 bases: TGTGCCAGCAGGAAATTGAGCGGGGGTCGCTCCTACGAGCAGTACTTC. Its translation is CASRKLSGGRSYEQYF.

The rearrangement links TRBV7-8 to TRBJ2-6, with a tentative D call TRBD1 (6 bases). The CDR3 contains 15 residues. Germline assignment: CDR1 SGHVS and CDR2 FQNEAQ. The V and J ends lost 5 bases and 2 bases respectively, with 10 bases between them. Here the CDR3 DNA reads TGTGCCAGCAGCCCCAGACAGGCTGGGGCCAACGTCCTGACTTTC. Residues: CASSPRQAGANVLTF.

This clone was seen a single time. In nucleotides, the CDR3 is TGTGCCAGCAGCCCGGGACAGAGTAGCACAGATACGCAGTATTTT. It codes for CASSPGQSSTDTQYF. The chain combines TRBV5-4 with TRBJ2-3; TRBD1 matches at 7 bases. The germline CDR1 and CDR2 sequences are SGHNT and YYREEE (reference sequence). Trimming cost V 4 bases and J 0 bases; bases outside gene matches: 5. The CDR3 is made up of 15 amino acids. The full variable domain, with the rest looked up from reference TRBV5-4 and TRBJ2-3, is ETGVTQSPTHLIKTRGQQVTLRCSSQSGHNTVSWYQQALGQGPQFIFQYYREEENGRGNFPPRFSGLQFPNYSSELNVNALELDDSALYLCASSPGQSSTDTQYFGPGTRLTVL.

This clone was found once. The chain carries TRBV28 and TRBJ1-1; 9 bases match TRBD1. J was trimmed by 3 bases and V by 10 bases; bases with no gene match: 6. Looked up from germline, CDR1 is MDHEN and CDR2 is SYDVKM. The CDR3 contains 13 residues. CDR3 in amino acids: CATGTGQDTEAFF. The CDR3 DNA reads as TGTGCCACCGGGACAGGGCAGGACACTGAAGCTTTCTTT.

The chain links TRBV6-1 to TRBJ1-1; 8 positions agree with TRBD1. The germline V gene has CDR1 MNHNS and CDR2 SASEGT. V dropped 7 bases and J dropped 2; count of bases not matched to a gene: 9. This CDR3 comprises 15 residues. CDR3 nucleotides: TGTGCCAGCACCAAGGACAGGGCTTCAAACACTGAAGCTTTCTTT. Its translation: CASTKDRASNTEAFF.

The chain has TRBV11-2 and TRBJ2-7; D remains unclear. CDR3 length: 12 amino acids. V shed 3 bases and J shed 6 bases, with 9 bases lying between them. Per the germline V gene, CDR1 is SGHAT and CDR2 is FQNNGV. The CDR3 reads CASSLVVVEQYF. In nucleotides, the CDR3 is TGTGCCAGCAGCTTGGTGGTTGTCGAGCAGTACTTC. Supplemented by reference TRBV11-2 and TRBJ2-7, the full variable domain reads EAGVAQSPRYKIIEKRQSVAFWCNPISGHATLYWYQQILGQGPKLLIQFQNNGVVDDSQLPKDRFSAERLKGVDSTLKIQPAKLEDSAVYLCASSLVVVEQYFGPGTRLTVT.

The V and J genes are TRBV19 and TRBJ2-3; TRBD2 aligns across 7 bases. This CDR3 contains 15 residues. CDR1 LNHDA and CDR2 SQIVND come from the germline V gene (reference sequence). V gave up 8 bases and J gave up 5 bases; unmatched junction bases: 13. In DNA, the CDR3 is TGTGCCAGTGCGTGGGGCGGGAGAACACAAGATACGCAGTATTTT. Translated, it gives CASAWGGRTQDTQYF.

The chain has TRBV7-9 and TRBJ2-5, with 12 bases aligning to TRBD2. CDR1 is SEHNR, CDR2 FQNEAQ, per germline (reference sequence). Trimming removed 1 base from V and 2 bases from J; junction bases left unmatched: 5. This CDR3 contains 17 residues. CDR3 loop: CASSLGRLAGVQETQYF. The DNA for the CDR3 is TGTGCCAGCAGCTTAGGCCGACTAGCGGGAGTTCAAGAGACCCAGTACTTC.

Here the CDR3 reads CASSVRDPKAPGELFF. The CDR3 bases are TGTGCCAGCAGTGTGCGGGACCCCAAGGCCCCCGGGGAGCTGTTTTTT. The V call is TRBV6-1, the J call TRBJ2-2; tentative D call: TRBD2 (6 bases). Between the trimmed V and J ends, which lost 4 bases and 6 bases, there was a span of 18 bases. The CDR3 extends over 16 amino acids. The germline V gene has CDR1 MNHNS and CDR2 SASEGT.

The chain joins TRBV28 to TRBJ2-5; D gene ambiguous. V lost 2 bases to trimming and J lost 5 bases, with 12 bases between them. Germline-derived CDR1 and CDR2 are MDHEN and SYDVKM. There are 14 residues in the CDR3. The CDR3 reads CASSLSWDSETQYF. CDR3 DNA: TGTGCCAGCAGTTTAAGTTGGGATTCGGAGACCCAGTACTTC.

This clone occurred a few times. This chain joins TRBV6-5 and TRBJ2-1; TRBD1 might be the D (6 bases). V lost 7 bases and J 4 bases, leaving 17 bases between the germline ends. The CDR3 consists of 15 residues. Per the germline V gene, CDR1 is MNHEY and CDR2 is SVGAGI. The CDR3 reads CASTRGGRRYNEQFF. CDR3 bases: TGTGCCAGCACCCGAGGGGGAAGACGATACAATGAGCAGTTCTTC.